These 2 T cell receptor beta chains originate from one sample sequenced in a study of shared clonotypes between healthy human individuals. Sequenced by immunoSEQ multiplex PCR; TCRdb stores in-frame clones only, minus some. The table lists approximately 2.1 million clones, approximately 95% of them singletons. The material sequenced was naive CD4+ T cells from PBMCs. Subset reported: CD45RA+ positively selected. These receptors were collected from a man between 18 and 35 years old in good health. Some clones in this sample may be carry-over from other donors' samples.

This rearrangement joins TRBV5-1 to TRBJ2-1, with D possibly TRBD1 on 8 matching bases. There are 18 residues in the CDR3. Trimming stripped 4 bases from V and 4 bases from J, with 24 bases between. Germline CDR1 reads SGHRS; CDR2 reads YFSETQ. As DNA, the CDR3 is TGCGCCAGCAGCGGCACAGGGGGAAGGGGAGGGAATTACAATGAGCAGTTCTTC. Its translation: CASSGTGGRGGNYNEQFF.

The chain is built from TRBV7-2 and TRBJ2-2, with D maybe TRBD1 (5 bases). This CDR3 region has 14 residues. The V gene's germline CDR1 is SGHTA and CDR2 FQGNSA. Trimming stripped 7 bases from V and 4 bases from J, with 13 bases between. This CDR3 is CASISRGLTGELFF. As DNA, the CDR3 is TGTGCCAGCATCTCAAGGGGTCTCACCGGGGAGCTGTTTTTT.